Here is one T cell receptor beta chain with its context. This record belongs to a study of T cell changes during pregnancy in multiple sclerosis. This CDR3 comprises 16 residues. V dropped 4 bases and J dropped 2; count of bases not matched to a gene: 4. Per the germline V gene, CDR1 is LNHDA and CDR2 is SQIVND (reference sequence). Generated by immunoSEQ multiplex PCR, the TCRdb table keeps only in-frame clones and is missing some. This sample has roughly 39,000 clones, with around 91% found just once. The chain combines TRBV19 with TRBJ2-4; 11 bases map to TRBD2. This sample comprised CD4+ T cells from peripheral blood mononuclear cells, obtained before pregnancy. The TCR originated in a female donor with multiple sclerosis, enrolled in a pregnancy study. The chain's CDR3 is CASSTGLADSKNIQYF. Here the CDR3 DNA reads TGTGCCAGTAGTACGGGACTAGCGGACTCCAAAAACATTCAGTACTTC.